One and the same sample provided the 24 T cell receptor beta chains below, sequenced in a study of early T cells in non-severe SARS-CoV-2 infection. Using its own MiXCR run on the 5' RACE reads, TCRdb lists one record per CDR3 protein. The sample includes approximately 70,000 distinct CDR3 sequences, approximately 12% of them seen just once. Sequenced sample: whole blood. The receptors come from an adult who was a healthcare worker with PCR-confirmed SARS-CoV-2 infection or an uninfected control (not recorded which).

The CDR3 DNA is TGTGCCAGCAGGCCGGGGGACCCGATCTACGAGCAGTACTTC. The encoded protein is CASRPGDPIYEQYF. The chain uses TRBV6-2 or TRBV6-3 and TRBJ2-7, with a weak D call TRBD2 (6 bases). The CDR3 runs to 14 residues. Germline V gene sequence: CDR1 MNHEY, CDR2 SVGEGT. The V end lost 6 bases, the J end lost 3 bases, and 15 bases lay between the germline ends.

This clonotype has at least ten counts. This chain links TRBV12-3 or TRBV12-4 with TRBJ1-5; 8 positions agree with TRBD1. This CDR3 is 15 amino acids long. Losses at the gene ends were 3 bases for V and 1 base for J; bases not matched to a gene: 2. The DNA for the CDR3 is TGTGCCAGCAGTTTTGGGACAGGAAGCAATCAGCCCCAGCATTTT. Translated: CASSFGTGSNQPQHF.

This clonotype was counted ten times or more. The rearrangement joins TRBV7-8 to TRBJ2-5, with D hard to call. Germline CDR1 SGHVS, CDR2 FQNEAQ. V dropped 2 bases and J dropped 4 bases, with 5 bases sitting between them. This CDR3 has 12 residues. The DNA for the CDR3 is TGTGCCAGCAGCTTATTTGTAGAGACCCAGTACTTC. Translation: CASSLFVETQYF.

This chain uses TRBV10-2 with TRBJ2-2; 8 bases match TRBD2. The germline CDR1 and CDR2 sequences are WSHSY and SAAADI. The CDR3 is 15 amino acids. J gave up 6 bases and V 5 bases, and 8 bases lay outside the gene matches. The CDR3 is CASSLAGRLAGELFF. CDR3 DNA sequence: TGCGCCAGCAGTTTAGCGGGGAGGCTCGCCGGGGAGCTGTTTTTT.

This clonotype was counted ten times or more. V usage is TRBV12-3 or TRBV12-4 and J usage is TRBJ2-3; a weak D match, TRBD2 (7 bases). The CDR3 length is 15 residues. The V gene lost 7 bases and the J gene lost 5 bases, with 19 bases spanning the gap. CDR3 loop: CASKQGGGGGDTQYF. In nucleotides, the CDR3 is TGTGCCAGCAAACAGGGAGGGGGAGGAGGAGATACGCAGTATTTT.

For this clonotype: A read error may explain this, as a much larger clone is one base away. V usage is TRBV7-6 and J usage is TRBJ2-7, with a tentative D call TRBD2 (5 bases). CDR3 length equals 16 residues. The germline V gene has CDR1 SGHVS and CDR2 FNYEAQ. This CDR3 reads CVSSLSIIRGGNEQYF. CDR3 in DNA: TGTGTCAGCAGCTTAAGTATAATACGGGGTGGAAACGAGCAGTACTTC. The variable domain in full, with the rest retrieved from reference TRBV7-6 and TRBJ2-7, is GAGVSQSPRYKVTKRGQDVALRCDPISGHVSLYWYRQALGQGPEFLTYFNYEAQQDKSGLPNDRFSAERPEGSISTLTIQRTEQRDSAMYRCVSSLSIIRGGNEQYFGPGTRLTVT.

The rearrangement links TRBV12-3 or TRBV12-4 to TRBJ2-2, with a possible D match to TRBD1 (6 bases). The CDR3 contains 15 residues. Between the trimmed V and J ends, which lost 7 bases and 8 bases, there was a span of 20 bases. The CDR3 nucleotides read TGTGCCAGCACGCCACGGACAGCTCTTGATGGGGAGCTGTTTTTT. Protein sequence: CASTPRTALDGELFF.

The chain combines TRBV20-1 with TRBJ1-3, with TRBD1 as a possible D gene (6 bases). V dropped 6 bases and J dropped 4 bases, with 22 bases sitting between them. Germline V gene lookup returns CDR1 DFQATT and CDR2 SNEGSKA (reference sequence). The CDR3 has 16 residues. The DNA of the CDR3 is TGCAGTGCCAGCGGGTCGCCCGGGGGGCGCGGAAACACCATATATTTT. It translates to CSASGSPGGRGNTIYF.

Comments on this clonotype: At one boundary the junction diverges from the germline segment, which might be a read error. The chain has TRBV29-1 and TRBJ1-4; D is uncertain. This CDR3 spans 13 amino acids. Germline assignment: CDR1 SQVTM and CDR2 ANQGSEA. The CDR3 here is CSATGPPGEKPFF. DNA of the CDR3: TGCAGCGCAACCGGGCCGCCCGGTGAAAAACCGTTTTTT.

This clonotype was seen a few times. CDR3 residues: CASSLRRGEKLFF. The CDR3 bases are TGTGCCAGCAGTTTGAGGAGGGGCGAAAAACTGTTTTTT. V usage is TRBV12-3 or TRBV12-4 and J usage is TRBJ1-4; D is perhaps TRBD1 (5 bases). The CDR3 covers 13 residues. With 3 bases removed from V and 8 bases from J, the gap between germline ends came to 10 bases.

The chain links TRBV6-6 to TRBJ2-7; 9 bases agree with TRBD2. The CDR3 is made up of 16 amino acids. CDR1 is MNHNY, CDR2 SVGAGI, per germline (reference sequence). V lost 0 bases to trimming and J lost 4 bases; unmatched junction nucleotides: 7. CDR3 sequence: CASSYSQREAGYEQYF. The CDR3 bases are TGTGCCAGCAGTTACTCACAGCGGGAGGCCGGGTACGAGCAGTACTTC.

The chain carries TRBV4-1 and TRBJ1-1; no definite D call. This CDR3 is built from 13 residues. The ends were cut back, 1 base at V and 5 bases at J, with 8 bases in the middle. Germline assignment: CDR1 MGHRA and CDR2 YSYEKL. CDR3 nucleotide sequence: TGCGCCAGCAGCCAAGGAATTAAGACTGAAGCTTTCTTT. The encoded protein is CASSQGIKTEAFF.

The chain has TRBV6-5 and TRBJ1-3, with D possibly matching TRBD1 (6 bases). Deletions cut 4 bases from V and 2 bases from J, with 12 bases between. Germline V CDR1 and CDR2: MNHEY, SVGAGI. This CDR3 has 15 residues. The CDR3 sequence is CASSSGTSAGNTIYF. The CDR3 DNA reads TGTGCCAGCAGTTCCGGGACATCAGCTGGAAACACCATATATTTT.

V is TRBV5-1 and J is TRBJ2-1; 11 bases are a match to TRBD2. The germline V gene encodes CDR1 SGHRS and CDR2 YFSETQ. The CDR3 has 14 residues. Trimming removed 4 bases from V and 7 bases from J; junction bases left unmatched: 4. CDR3 amino acids: CASSPGLAENEQFF. CDR3 coding DNA: TGCGCCAGCAGCCCGGGACTAGCGGAGAATGAGCAGTTCTTC. The variable domain in full, completed from reference TRBV5-1 and TRBJ2-1, reads KAGVTQTPRYLIKTRGQQVTLSCSPISGHRSVSWYQQTPGQGLQFLFEYFSETQRNKGNFPGRFSGRQFSNSRSEMNVSTLELGDSALYLCASSPGLAENEQFFGPGTRLTVL.

This clonotype was detected only a few times. This chain joins TRBV12-3 or TRBV12-4 and TRBJ1-1, with D maybe TRBD1 (5 bases). The germline V and J ends were trimmed by 6 bases and 2 bases, with 13 bases remaining between them. This CDR3 is 14 amino acids long. CDR3 sequence (DNA): TGTGCCAGCAGACCAGTTGGGGGTAACACTGAAGCTTTCTTT. Residues: CASRPVGGNTEAFF.

This clonotype came up many times. The J gene is TRBJ2-5, the V gene TRBV9, with a tentative D call TRBD1 (6 bases). In germline, CDR1 is SGDLS, CDR2 YYNGEE. The CDR3 extends over 14 amino acids. Between the trimmed V and J ends, which lost 1 base and 5 bases, there was a span of 12 bases. The CDR3 DNA reads TGTGCCAGCAGCGTAACAGGGCTCGCTGAGACCCAGTACTTC. Amino acids: CASSVTGLAETQYF.

This clonotype was detected many times. The J gene is TRBJ2-2, the V gene TRBV19; the D is unclear. V shed 4 bases and J shed 4 bases, with 16 bases lying between them. The CDR3 has 16 residues. Per the germline V gene, CDR1 is LNHDA and CDR2 is SQIVND (reference sequence). Here the CDR3 reads CASSTSLLSITGELFF. The CDR3 DNA reads as TGTGCCAGTAGTACCTCCCTTCTATCGATCACCGGGGAGCTGTTTTTT.

This clonotype occurred many times. The genes are TRBV5-1 and TRBJ2-1; TRBD2 agrees at 7 bases. Germline loops: CDR1 SGHRS, CDR2 YFSETQ. J gave up 0 bases and V 3 bases, and 6 bases lay outside the gene matches. This CDR3 has 16 amino acids. In DNA form, the CDR3 reads TGCGCCAGCAGCTCGCAACTAGCGTCCTCCTACAATGAGCAGTTCTTC. Its protein product is CASSSQLASSYNEQFF.

At least ten counts were recorded for this clonotype. The chain has TRBV5-6 and TRBJ2-1, with D uncertain. The CDR3 totals 13 residues. Trimming stripped 4 bases from V and 6 bases from J, with 11 bases between. The germline CDR1 and CDR2 sequences are SGHDT and YYEEEE. CDR3 in amino acids: CASSGWGSNEQFF. The CDR3 region has the DNA TGTGCCAGCAGCGGCTGGGGTTCCAATGAGCAGTTCTTC.

This clonotype showed up just a few times. This chain uses TRBV20-1 with TRBJ2-7, with 9 bases identical to TRBD2. After removal of 1 base from V and 1 base from J, the junction contained 8 bases not matched to a gene. CDR1 is DFQATT, CDR2 SNEGSKA, per germline (reference sequence). The CDR3 has 16 amino acids. CDR3 loop: CSARGLASGDSYEQYF. The CDR3 nucleotides read TGCAGTGCTAGAGGTTTGGCTAGCGGGGATTCCTACGAGCAGTACTTC.

The chain couples TRBV30 to TRBJ1-1, with TRBD1 as a possible D gene (6 bases). V was pared by 1 base and J by 10 bases, with 10 bases between. The CDR3 totals 11 residues. Germline lookup yields CDR1 GTSNPN and CDR2 SVGIG (reference sequence). The CDR3 is CAWSGTAVAFF. CDR3 sequence (DNA): TGTGCCTGGAGTGGGACAGCGGTAGCTTTCTTT. Full variable domain (missing parts from reference TRBV30 and TRBJ1-1): SQTIHQWPATLVQPVGSPLSLECTVEGTSNPNLYWYRQAAGRGLQLLFYSVGIGQISSEVPQNLSASRPQDRQFILSSKKLLLSDSGFYLCAWSGTAVAFFGQGTRLTVV.

This clonotype has at least ten counts. This chain links TRBV12-3 or TRBV12-4 with TRBJ1-4; 7 positions match TRBD1. V was clipped by 2 bases and J by 8 bases; unmatched bases: 5. This CDR3 contains 14 residues. The CDR3 DNA reads TGTGCCAGCAGTTTACGACAGGGTGGAGAAAAACTGTTTTTT. This encodes CASSLRQGGEKLFF.

This clonotype was detected a few times. The J gene is TRBJ2-1, the V gene TRBV6-1, with 9 bases that match TRBD2. Trimming removed 3 bases from V and 5 bases from J; junction bases left unmatched: 5. The CDR3 consists of 15 residues. Looked up from germline, CDR1 is MNHNS and CDR2 is SASEGT. CDR3 nucleotide sequence: TGTGCCAGCAGTGAGCAACTAGCGGGCCACAATGAGCAGTTCTTC. Amino acids: CASSEQLAGHNEQFF.

The chain employs TRBV6-6 and TRBJ1-1, with D possibly being TRBD1 (6 bases). The CDR3 loop spans 14 amino acids. The germline gives CDR1 MNHNY, CDR2 SVGAGI (reference sequence). V was trimmed by 8 bases and J by 5 bases, leaving 18 bases between them. The CDR3 spells CASDKGRGGTEAFF. CDR3 DNA: TGTGCCAGCGATAAAGGCAGGGGAGGAACTGAAGCTTTCTTT.